This T cell receptor beta chain was captured by sequencing in a study of CD8 T cells in ankylosing spondylitis. Broader study findings: Disease-linked clones reportedly concentrated significantly in matched ankylosing spondylitis synovial fluid.

About this clonotype: What it binds is unknown.

TCRdb re-called the 5' RACE reads with MiXCR, one entry per CDR3 protein. This table holds under 250,000 distinct CDR3 sequences, roughly a third found once. V was pared by 6 bases and J by 5 bases, with 14 bases between. The CDR3 covers 13 residues. The sequencing sample was made of blood, either unsorted or a sorted T cell fraction (not recorded which). The rearrangement joins TRBV12-3 or TRBV12-4 to TRBJ2-7; D is unresolved. The TCR sequence derives from a male donor with ankylosing spondylitis or in good health (not recorded which). CDR3 region: CASRPGAGHEQYF. The CDR3 region has the DNA TGTGCCAGCAGGCCTGGAGCCGGCCACGAGCAGTACTTC.